This T cell receptor beta chain appears in the sequencing data of a study of radiation and T cells in renal cell carcinoma. Study in general: Nephrectomy followed 15 Gy stereotactic body radiation by 4 weeks. Whole-study results and caveats: In blood, top tumor clones expanded by 2 weeks, shrinking by 4. Baseline intratumoral clonotype presence is unknown without pretreatment biopsies.

Noted time point: baseline pretreatment blood. The sample's treatment: 15 Gy SBRT to primary tumor, nephrectomy 4 weeks later. Blood was sampled at baseline, 2 weeks and 4 weeks after SBRT. The CDR3 extends over 15 amino acids. V shed 3 bases and J 2 bases; nucleotides not matched to a gene: 8. In germline, CDR1 is SGHDT, CDR2 YYEEEE. On this clone: Its antigen is currently unknown.

TCRdb's copy holds only in-frame clones and misses some; the assay was immunoSEQ multiplex PCR. The sample carries just over 95,000 clones, roughly 90% recorded once. Sequenced material: blood, taken from a patient whose treatment included radiotherapy and nephrectomy. This TCR was sampled from a man aged 45-60 years with renal cell carcinoma. This sequence joins TRBV5-6 and TRBJ2-7; 7 bases fit TRBD1. CDR3 DNA: TGTGCCAGCAGCTCCCGACAGGGCGCCACCTACGAGCAGTACTTC. This codes for CASSSRQGATYEQYF.